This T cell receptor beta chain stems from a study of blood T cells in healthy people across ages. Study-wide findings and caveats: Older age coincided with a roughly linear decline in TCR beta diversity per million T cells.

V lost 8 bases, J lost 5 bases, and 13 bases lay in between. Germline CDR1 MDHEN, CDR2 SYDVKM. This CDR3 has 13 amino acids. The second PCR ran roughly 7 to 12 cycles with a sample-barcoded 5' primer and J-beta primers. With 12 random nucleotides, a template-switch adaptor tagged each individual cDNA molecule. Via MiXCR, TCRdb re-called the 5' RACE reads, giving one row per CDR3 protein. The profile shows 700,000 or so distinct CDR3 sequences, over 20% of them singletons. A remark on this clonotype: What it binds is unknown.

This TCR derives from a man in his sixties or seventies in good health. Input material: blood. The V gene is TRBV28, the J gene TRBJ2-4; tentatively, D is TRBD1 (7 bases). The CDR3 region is CASLEGAENIQYF. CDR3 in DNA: TGTGCCAGCCTGGAGGGGGCAGAAAACATTCAGTACTTC.